Below, 30 T cell receptor beta chains from the same sample are listed, as sequenced in a study of shared clonotypes between healthy human individuals (dated by TCRdb to 2019 to 2021). Receptors were amplified or captured by the immunoSEQ multiplex PCR assay. This immuneACCESS table, as held by TCRdb, lists in-frame sequences with V and J called but not all clones. Of the missing ones, under half trace to an unresolved V gene in checked studies; the others have no known cause. In all, the sample holds millions of clones, and 90% to 95% of those were seen once. 0.39% of the sample is taken by the ten largest. The sequenced material came from naive CD4+ T cells from PBMCs. The label giving this sample's cell subset or site can be read as: CD45RA+ positively selected. Source of these receptors: a man aged 18 to 30 in good health. Some clones in this sample may be carry-over from other donors' samples.

V usage is TRBV5-4 and J usage is TRBJ2-7; TRBD2 matches at 8 bases. This CDR3 is 14 amino acids long. Germline V gives CDR1 SGHNT, CDR2 YYREEE (reference sequence). V trimming: 2 bases; J trimming: 6 bases; junction bases outside the gene matches: 7. The CDR3 protein is CASSFGLAEGEQYF. CDR3 in DNA: TGTGCCAGCAGCTTCGGACTAGCCGAAGGCGAGCAGTACTTC.

The chain couples TRBV6-6 to TRBJ2-1; D not resolved. CDR3 size: 12 residues. The V gene's germline CDR1 is MNHNY and CDR2 SVGAGI (reference sequence). Trimming took off 4 bases at V and 6 bases at J, with 7 bases between the two ends. CDR3 in amino acids: CASSFQGNEQFF. The CDR3 bases are TGTGCCAGCAGTTTTCAAGGCAATGAGCAGTTCTTC.

As concerns this clone: Other DNA variants within this sample encode the same CDR3. The chain couples TRBV5-1 to TRBJ2-7; D unclear. The CDR3 sequence is 14 residues long. Germline lookup yields CDR1 SGHRS and CDR2 YFSETQ. The V and J ends lost 1 base and 0 bases respectively, with 8 bases between them. CDR3 in amino acids: CASSLLVDSYEQYF. CDR3 coding DNA: TGCGCCAGCAGCTTGTTAGTGGACTCCTACGAGCAGTACTTC.

The chain employs TRBV7-9 and TRBJ1-3; TRBD1 might be the D (5 bases). The germline V and J ends were trimmed by 5 bases and 8 bases, with 13 bases remaining between them. Per germline, CDR1 SEHNR and CDR2 FQNEAQ (reference sequence). This CDR3 comprises 13 residues. In nucleotides, the CDR3 is TGTGCCAGCAGCCAGGGACCGCGGGACACCATATATTTT. It is translated as CASSQGPRDTIYF.

This sequence joins TRBV29-1 and TRBJ2-1; no reliable D call. Deletions cut 7 bases from V and 2 bases from J, with 18 bases between. Germline CDR1 SQVTM, CDR2 ANQGSEA. CDR3 length: 15 amino acids. CDR3 loop: CSEAVAATPYNEQFF. CDR3 sequence (DNA): TGCAGCGAGGCAGTGGCAGCGACTCCCTACAATGAGCAGTTCTTC.

As DNA, the CDR3 is TGCGCCAGCAGCCGTGACAGGGATGGTCCCCAGCATTTT. It specifies CASSRDRDGPQHF. J is TRBJ1-5 and V is TRBV5-1, with 7 nucleotides matching TRBD1. The ends lost 4 bases at V and 10 bases at J; junction bases unmatched: 8. This CDR3 is 13 amino acids long. Germline V gene data show CDR1 as SGHRS and CDR2 as YFSETQ. Variable domain in full (rest from reference TRBV5-1 and TRBJ1-5): KAGVTQTPRYLIKTRGQQVTLSCSPISGHRSVSWYQQTPGQGLQFLFEYFSETQRNKGNFPGRFSGRQFSNSRSEMNVSTLELGDSALYLCASSRDRDGPQHFGDGTRLSIL.

This chain connects TRBV29-1 to TRBJ1-1, with TRBD1 as a possible D gene (6 bases). Germline assignment: CDR1 SQVTM and CDR2 ANQGSEA. This CDR3 has 13 residues. The CDR3 here is CRARGGSDTEAFF. DNA for the CDR3: TGCAGAGCCCGGGGGGGCTCGGACACTGAAGCTTTCTTT. The whole variable domain, filled in from reference TRBV29-1 and TRBJ1-1, reads SAVISQKPSRDICQRGTSLTIQCQVDSQVTMMFWYRQQPGQSLTLIATANQGSEATYESGFVIDKFPISRPNLTFSTLTVSNMSPEDSSIYLCRARGGSDTEAFFGQGTRLTVV.

The rearrangement uses TRBV18 and TRBJ1-1; no clear D gene. Deletions cut 5 bases from V and 1 base from J, with 8 bases between. The germline V gene has CDR1 KGHSH and CDR2 LQKENI. This CDR3 is built from 13 residues. The CDR3 nucleotides are TGTGCCAGCTCAATGGACCAGAACACTGAAGCTTTCTTT. Translated, it gives CASSMDQNTEAFF.

Comments on this clone: In the same sample, other DNA sequences code for this CDR3. This chain links TRBV7-2 with TRBJ2-7, with TRBD2 identical over 11 bases. This CDR3 has 15 amino acids. J was trimmed by 1 base and V by 1 base; bases with no gene match: 0. The germline V gene encodes CDR1 SGHTA and CDR2 FQGNSA. The CDR3 sequence: CASSLVAGGSYEQYF. CDR3 nucleotide sequence: TGTGCCAGCAGCTTAGTAGCGGGAGGGTCCTACGAGCAGTACTTC.

The chain is built from TRBV29-1 and TRBJ1-3; 9 bases match TRBD1. Losses at the gene ends were 6 bases for V and 3 bases for J; bases not matched to a gene: 6. The CDR3 is 14 amino acids. Germline CDR1 is SQVTM and CDR2 is ANQGSEA. The CDR3 bases are TGCAGCGTGGGACAGGGTGTGCTTGGAAACACCATATATTTT. Its protein is CSVGQGVLGNTIYF.

V is TRBV5-1 and J is TRBJ2-2; 14 nucleotides align to TRBD2. CDR3 length equals 17 residues. The V gene end was trimmed by 4 bases and the J gene end by 4 bases; junction bases not matched to a gene: 6. Germline loops: CDR1 SGHRS, CDR2 YFSETQ. In DNA form, the CDR3 reads TGCGCCAGCAGCCAAACCGGACTAGCGGGGGGCACCGGGGAGCTGTTTTTT. Protein sequence: CASSQTGLAGGTGELFF.

J is TRBJ2-3 and V is TRBV9; 8 bases match TRBD2. With V trimmed by 5 bases and J by 5 bases, 10 bases remained unmatched. The CDR3 is 15 residues long. The V gene's germline CDR1 is SGDLS and CDR2 YYNGEE. CDR3 coding DNA: TGTGCCAGCAGGGCACCGGGACTAGTGGGAGATACGCAGTATTTT. Residues: CASRAPGLVGDTQYF. The variable domain in full, completed from reference TRBV9 and TRBJ2-3, reads DSGVTQTPKHLITATGQRVTLRCSPRSGDLSVYWYQQSLDQGLQFLIQYYNGEERAKGNILERFSAQQFPDLHSELNLSSLELGDSALYFCASRAPGLVGDTQYFGPGTRLTVL.

This sequence joins TRBV28 and TRBJ1-2; 9 bases line up with TRBD1. The ends lost 3 bases at V and 4 bases at J; junction bases unmatched: 12. Germline V gives CDR1 MDHEN, CDR2 SYDVKM. The CDR3 totals 17 residues. Written as DNA, the CDR3 is TGTGCCAGCAGTTTCGTCAGGGGACAGGGCTGGGCCTATGGCTACACCTTC. This encodes CASSFVRGQGWAYGYTF.

A single count supports this clone. CDR3 protein: CAISEPGQGAGANVLTF. The DNA for the CDR3 is TGTGCCATCAGTGAACCGGGACAGGGCGCGGGGGCCAACGTCCTGACTTTC. This chain connects TRBV10-3 to TRBJ2-6; 9 nucleotides align to TRBD1. This CDR3 comprises 17 residues. V was pared by 3 bases and J by 4 bases, with 7 bases of the junction left unmatched. Germline V gene lookup returns CDR1 ENHRY and CDR2 SYGVKD.

The rearrangement joins TRBV7-2 to TRBJ2-3; D unclear. V was clipped by 2 bases and J by 6 bases, with 9 bases between them. Looked up from germline, CDR1 is SGHTA and CDR2 is FQGNSA. The CDR3 sequence is 13 residues long. The CDR3 DNA is TGTGCCAGCAGCTTAAGGCGGTGGGATACGCAGTATTTT. As protein: CASSLRRWDTQYF.

The chain couples TRBV11-2 to TRBJ1-1; D ambiguous. CDR3 size: 14 residues. Germline lookup yields CDR1 SGHAT and CDR2 FQNNGV. V was trimmed by 5 bases and J by 1 base, leaving 11 bases between them. CDR3 residues: CASSLPASNTEAFF. CDR3 coding DNA: TGTGCCAGCAGCCTCCCGGCCTCGAACACTGAAGCTTTCTTT.

The CDR3 is CASSSRQAGGGGYTF. The CDR3 DNA sequence: TGTGCCAGCAGCTCCAGACAGGCCGGGGGAGGCGGCTACACCTTC. The gene calls are TRBV7-9 and TRBJ1-2; possible D gene TRBD1, 6 bases. This CDR3 has 15 residues. With 4 bases removed from V and 8 bases from J, the gap between germline ends came to 20 bases. Germline V gives CDR1 SEHNR, CDR2 FQNEAQ (reference sequence).

This chain uses TRBV28 with TRBJ2-1; a possible D gene is TRBD2 (6 bases). Looked up from germline, CDR1 is MDHEN and CDR2 is SYDVKM. With 7 bases removed from V and 12 bases from J, the gap between germline ends came to 19 bases. The CDR3 is 13 residues long. CDR3 DNA sequence: TGTGCCAGCACATCCGGGACTCCGCTCCCGCAGTTCTTC. Its translation: CASTSGTPLPQFF.

The chain recombines TRBV6-6 with TRBJ1-2; possible D gene TRBD1, 5 bases. Germline V CDR1 and CDR2: MNHNY, SVGAGI (reference sequence). This CDR3 is 15 amino acids long. Trimming cost V 6 bases and J 4 bases, with 18 bases left between them. Here the CDR3 reads CASRDTRDRGYGYTF. As DNA, the CDR3 is TGTGCCAGCAGGGACACCAGGGATCGGGGCTATGGCTACACCTTC.

In its sample, this clone was seen once. The chain links TRBV5-1 to TRBJ2-1; 9 bases align to TRBD1. The CDR3 extends over 18 amino acids. Germline CDR1 reads SGHRS; CDR2 reads YFSETQ. V was pared by 4 bases and J by 0 bases, with 11 bases of the junction left unmatched. CDR3 coding DNA: TGCGCCAGCAGCCGGGCGGGACAGGGACGAGACTCCTACAATGAGCAGTTCTTC. This translates into CASSRAGQGRDSYNEQFF.

V gene TRBV15 combines with J gene TRBJ1-4; a weak D match, TRBD1 (6 bases). The CDR3 has 15 amino acids. The germline CDR1 and CDR2 sequences are LNHNV and YYDKDF (reference sequence). Trimming stripped 4 bases from V and 10 bases from J, with 19 bases between. CDR3 loop: CATSKKLGDTLKLFF. The CDR3 DNA sequence: TGTGCCACCAGCAAAAAATTGGGGGACACCTTAAAACTGTTTTTT.

V gene TRBV28 combines with J gene TRBJ1-1; unclear D gene. The germline gives CDR1 MDHEN, CDR2 SYDVKM. The V end was cut by 6 bases, the J end by 6 bases, with 14 bases between. The CDR3 consists of 13 residues. The CDR3 is CASSGFLVSEAFF. DNA of the CDR3: TGTGCCAGCAGCGGTTTTCTAGTTTCTGAAGCTTTCTTT. Drawing the rest from reference TRBV28 and TRBJ1-1, the complete variable domain is DVKVTQSSRYLVKRTGEKVFLECVQDMDHENMFWYRQDPGLGLRLIYFSYDVKMKEKGDIPEGYSVSREKKERFSLILESASTNQTSMYLCASSGFLVSEAFFGQGTRLTVV.

The genes are TRBV4-3 and TRBJ1-6; tentative D call: TRBD1 (6 bases). V was pared by 5 bases and J by 6 bases, with 14 bases between. CDR3 size: 15 residues. Germline CDR1 is LGHNA and CDR2 is YSLEER. The CDR3 DNA follows: TGCGCCAGCAGCGTACAGGGAGCGGGTAATTCACCCCTCCACTTT. Its protein is CASSVQGAGNSPLHF.

CDR3 protein: CASSLAYRGPNEKLFF. CDR3 nucleotide sequence: TGTGCCAGCAGTTTAGCCTACAGGGGGCCTAATGAAAAACTGTTTTTT. The V and J genes are TRBV28 and TRBJ1-4; 9 bases are shared with TRBD1. The ends lost 2 bases at V and 3 bases at J; junction bases unmatched: 4. Germline V lookup: CDR1 MDHEN, CDR2 SYDVKM. The CDR3 spans 16 residues.

The V gene is TRBV2, the J gene TRBJ2-7, with 15 bases lining up with TRBD2. The germline CDR1 and CDR2 sequences are SNHLY and FYNNEI. With 10 bases clipped from V and 7 bases from J, the junction kept 8 bases outside the gene matches. The CDR3 contains 14 residues. The CDR3 protein is CATSGTSGRTEQYF. In DNA, the CDR3 is TGTGCCACCTCCGGGACTAGCGGGAGGACGGAGCAGTACTTC. Filled out from reference TRBV2 and TRBJ2-7, the complete variable domain reads EPEVTQTPSHQVTQMGQEVILRCVPISNHLYFYWYRQILGQKVEFLVSFYNNEISEKSEIFDDQFSVERPDGSNFTLKIRSTKLEDSAMYFCATSGTSGRTEQYFGPGTRLTVT.

Details on this clone: The same CDR3 can be traced to other DNA sequences in this sample. V usage is TRBV6-5 and J usage is TRBJ1-2, with D hard to call. CDR3 length: 13 amino acids. Germline loops: CDR1 MNHEY, CDR2 SVGAGI. V lost 6 bases and J 0 bases, leaving 8 bases between the germline ends. As DNA, the CDR3 is TGTGCCAGCAGGTCTACGGCTAACTATGGCTACACCTTC. Its translation: CASRSTANYGYTF.

CDR3 sequence (DNA): TGCGCCAGCAGGGGCAGCTCCTACGAGCAGTACTTC. Translated, it gives CASRGSSYEQYF. The J gene is TRBJ2-7, the V gene TRBV5-1; no clear D gene. V lost 5 bases and J 0 bases, leaving 6 bases between the germline ends. Germline V gene data show CDR1 as SGHRS and CDR2 as YFSETQ. CDR3 length: 12 residues.

This clone showed up just once. The J gene is TRBJ2-7, the V gene TRBV29-1, with D possibly TRBD1 on 5 matching bases. The CDR3 runs to 13 residues. The germline V and J ends were trimmed by 4 bases and 6 bases, with 16 bases remaining between them. Germline lookup yields CDR1 SQVTM and CDR2 ANQGSEA. CDR3 sequence reads: CSVGGLGWSEQYF. The CDR3 region has the DNA TGCAGCGTTGGGGGCCTGGGGTGGAGCGAGCAGTACTTC.

The chain combines TRBV6-5 with TRBJ2-3; the D call may be TRBD1 or TRBD2 (5 bases each). The CDR3 is 13 residues long. V lost 7 bases and J 1 base, leaving 9 bases between the germline ends. CDR1 and CDR2 (germline): MNHEY, SVGAGI. Here the CDR3 reads CASTPGRTDTQYF. For the CDR3, the DNA is TGTGCCAGCACGCCGGGACGCACAGATACGCAGTATTTT.

The gene calls are TRBV27 and TRBJ2-7, with TRBD1 matching 8 bases. This CDR3 has 18 residues. Germline CDR1 MNHEY, CDR2 SMNVEV (reference sequence). V was clipped by 6 bases and J by 2 bases; unmatched bases: 18. The CDR3 DNA reads TGTGCCAGCAGCCGAGGACAGGGTCTTTTTCTTGATGCCTACGAGCAGTACTTC. Protein: CASSRGQGLFLDAYEQYF.